This entry is about one TCR beta chain. This clonotype was observed a handful of times. It lacks a known antigen. No per-base quality is available; no much larger clone lies one base away. Library preparation used 5' RACE. Sequencing was carried out with a NextSeq 500. In the TCR library protocol, unique molecular identifiers were attached to individual cDNA molecules to correct for PCR bias and sequencing error. Both TCR alpha and beta chains were sequenced, and tight co-correlation was observed between alpha and beta sequence abundances in each sample. The published analysis was carried out like this. Decombinator V4 was used to annotate TCR sequences for V gene, J gene and CDR3. TCRs were defined as expanded if a significant change between any two time points was detected under a Poisson model with p below 0.0001. TCR abundances were normalised to the total number of TCRs sequenced in each sample and reported as counts per million. A search of VDJdb, accessed on 1 November 2021, was run for TCRs annotated to CMV, EBV and SARS-CoV-2, with TCRs annotated for multiple antigens excluded. TCRdb's own reprocessing of the public reads used fastp at Q25 and MiXCR and kept productive beta chains. All rows with the same CDR3 protein become a single entry with the most common DNA and genes. The V and J calls and clone size are TCRdb's, not the authors'. This sample gives approximately 42,000 distinct CDR3 sequences in total; approximately 7.1% of them show up just once. Roughly 4.7% of the sample is held by the ten biggest clonotypes.

The data were obtained in a study of early T cells in non-severe SARS-CoV-2 infection (dated by TCRdb to about 2021). Notes on the research overall: Because TCR sequencing relied on bulk RNA taken from unsorted whole blood, pairing of alpha and beta chains was not possible. Study-wide findings and limitations: VDJdb matching was skewed toward anti-spike CD8 responses and likely underestimated virus-specific expansions by missing private and CD4 specificities.

This was a case-control study nested in a cohort of healthcare workers in London, UK, who had nasopharyngeal swab PCR tests and blood samples taken every week. Healthcare workers were recruited between 23 and 31 March 2020, during the week of the UK lockdown, and were followed weekly for up to roughly 15 weeks. The receptor was derived from an adult who was a healthcare worker with PCR-confirmed SARS-CoV-2 infection or an uninfected control (not recorded which). Sample: whole blood.

The CDR3 here reads CASSWGSTDTQYF. The DNA is TGCGCCAGCAGCTGGGGGAGCACAGATACGCAGTATTTT. The V gene is TRBV5-1 and the J gene is TRBJ2-3, with the D call perhaps TRBD1 or TRBD2, as 5 bases match in each case. V and J lose 3 bases and 0 bases, and a span of 5 bases separates them. From its cysteine to its phenylalanine, the CDR3 spans 13 amino acids. The entry retains the CDR3 DNA only, 39 bases that are in frame from base 1. Looking up the germline V gene yields CDR1 SGHRS and CDR2 YFSETQ. The full variable domain, with segments outside the CDR3 supplied by the reference TRBV5-1 and TRBJ2-3 proteins, appears as KAGVTQTPRYLIKTRGQQVTLSCSPISGHRSVSWYQQTPGQGLQFLFEYFSETQRNKGNFPGRFSGRQFSNSRSEMNVSTLELGDSALYLCASSWGSTDTQYFGPGTRLTVL.